This TCR beta chain comes out of a study of long-term antiretroviral therapy in people with HIV. At survey level, the immunoSEQ assay was run in its v3.0 version. The protocol was immunoSEQ multiplex PCR, while the TCRdb copy is restricted to in-frame clones and leaves out a portion. The sample contains approximately 26,000 clones, just over 90% of which appear only once. The V and J ends lost 3 bases and 4 bases, in that order; junction bases with no gene match: 6. The CDR3 totals 15 residues. The germline V gene has CDR1 LNHNV and CDR2 YYDKDF (reference sequence). This clone has a single count. This receptor was taken from a man aged 18-30 years with HIV. Sequenced material: unsorted PBMCs, taken 3.1 years after starting antiretroviral therapy. The chain links TRBV15 to TRBJ1-5; 7 bases match TRBD1. The CDR3 nucleotides are TGTGCCACCAGCAGGCCGACAGGGAGAAATCAGCCCCAGCATTTT. Encoded protein: CATSRPTGRNQPQHF.